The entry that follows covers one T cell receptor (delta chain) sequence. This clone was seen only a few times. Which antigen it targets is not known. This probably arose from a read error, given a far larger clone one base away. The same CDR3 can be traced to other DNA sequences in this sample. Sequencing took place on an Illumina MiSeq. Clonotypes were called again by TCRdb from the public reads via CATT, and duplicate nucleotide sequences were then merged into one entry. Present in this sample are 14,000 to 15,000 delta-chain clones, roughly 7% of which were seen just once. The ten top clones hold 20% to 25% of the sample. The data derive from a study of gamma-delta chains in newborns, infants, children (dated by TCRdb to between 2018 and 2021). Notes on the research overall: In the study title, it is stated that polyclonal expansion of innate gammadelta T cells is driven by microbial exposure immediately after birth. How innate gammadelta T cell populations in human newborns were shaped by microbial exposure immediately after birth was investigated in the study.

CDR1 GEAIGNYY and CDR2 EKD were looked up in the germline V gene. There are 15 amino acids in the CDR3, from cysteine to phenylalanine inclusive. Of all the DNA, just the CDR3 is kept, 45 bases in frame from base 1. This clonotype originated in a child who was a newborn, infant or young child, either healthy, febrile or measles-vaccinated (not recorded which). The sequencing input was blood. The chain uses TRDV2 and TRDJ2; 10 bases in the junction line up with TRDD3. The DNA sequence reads TGTGCCTGTGACGTACTGGGGGATTTGACGGCACAACTCTTCTTT. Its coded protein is CACDVLGDLTAQLFF.